These T cell receptor beta chains were read from a single sample in a study of blood T cell repertoires in COVID-19. The table came from immunoSEQ multiplex PCR; TCRdb's copy has only in-frame clones and leaves some out. The sample carries 250,000 to 350,000 clones, more than 65% recorded once. The sample consisted of peripheral blood. These receptors were obtained from a person aged 65-85 years with COVID-19, enrolled during active disease. Each CDR3 is given with its conserved first and last residue. A D gene is named only where the DNA matches it firmly. Clone size is not always given. Where it is, it says once, few, many or a class for expanded clones.

CDR3aa: CASSATGTGIYNSPLHF
CDR3nt: TGTGCCAGCAGCGCCACCGGGACAGGGATCTATAATTCACCCCTCCACTTT
v_gene: TRBV7-9
d_gene: TRBD1
j_gene: TRBJ1-6
abundance: NA

CDR3aa: CASSQGWRVPAGANVLTF
CDR3nt: TGTGCCAGCAGCCAAGGATGGCGGGTACCGGCTGGGGCCAACGTCCTGACTTTC
v_gene: TRBV14
d_gene: NA
j_gene: TRBJ2-6
abundance: once

CDR3aa: CASSTGTATNEKLFF
CDR3nt: TGTGCCAGCTCTACCGGGACAGCAACTAATGAAAAACTGTTTTTT
v_gene: TRBV28
d_gene: TRBD1
j_gene: TRBJ1-4
abundance: NA

CDR3aa: CASSTLQGTDTQYF
CDR3nt: TGTGCCAGTAGTACCCTACAGGGCACAGATACGCAGTATTTT
v_gene: TRBV19
d_gene: NA
j_gene: TRBJ2-3
abundance: NA

CDR3aa: CASSYSITSGSPGVPDTQYF
CDR3nt: TGTGCCAGCAGTTACTCGATAACTAGCGGGAGCCCCGGGGTCCCAGATACGCAGTATTTT
v_gene: TRBV6-2/TRBV6-3
d_gene: TRBD2
j_gene: TRBJ2-3
abundance: few

CDR3aa: CASRMDPGTTNEKLFF
CDR3nt: TGTGCCAGCAGGATGGACCCGGGGACAACTAATGAAAAACTGTTTTTT
v_gene: TRBV28
d_gene: NA
j_gene: TRBJ1-4
abundance: NA

CDR3aa: CASSIWSNRLNTEAFF
CDR3nt: TGTGCCAGTAGTATTTGGTCAAACAGACTGAACACTGAAGCTTTCTTT
v_gene: TRBV19
d_gene: NA
j_gene: TRBJ1-1
abundance: NA

CDR3aa: CASSPPGLAGKNTGELFF
CDR3nt: TGTGCCAGCAGCCCTCCGGGACTAGCGGGGAAGAACACCGGGGAGCTGTTTTTT
v_gene: TRBV5-4
d_gene: TRBD2
j_gene: TRBJ2-2
abundance: NA

CDR3aa: CASSSDLGQGNTEAFF
CDR3nt: TGTGCCAGCAGCTCCGACCTAGGACAGGGGAACACTGAAGCTTTCTTT
v_gene: TRBV7-2
d_gene: TRBD1
j_gene: TRBJ1-1
abundance: once

CDR3aa: CASIVRGKNSPLHF
CDR3nt: TGTGCCAGCATCGTCAGGGGAAAGAATTCACCCCTCCACTTT
v_gene: TRBV7-3
d_gene: NA
j_gene: TRBJ1-6
abundance: NA

CDR3aa: CASVKAGNTEAFF
CDR3nt: TGTGCCAGCGTAAAGGCGGGGAACACTGAAGCTTTCTTT
v_gene: TRBV6-5
d_gene: NA
j_gene: TRBJ1-1
abundance: NA

CDR3aa: CASSPAGVRKNIQYF
CDR3nt: TGCGCCAGCAGCCCCGCCGGAGTTCGCAAAAACATTCAGTACTTC
v_gene: TRBV5-1
d_gene: NA
j_gene: TRBJ2-4
abundance: once

CDR3aa: CAWSGTGRKKYNEQFF
CDR3nt: TGTGCCTGGAGTGGTACAGGTAGAAAGAAATACAATGAGCAGTTCTTC
v_gene: TRBV30
d_gene: NA
j_gene: TRBJ2-1
abundance: NA

CDR3aa: CASREWVQETQYF
CDR3nt: TGTGCCAGCAGGGAGTGGGTGCAAGAGACCCAGTACTTC
v_gene: TRBV6-5
d_gene: NA
j_gene: TRBJ2-5
abundance: NA

CDR3aa: CASSLISPGGRSGELFF
CDR3nt: TGTGCCAGCAGTTTAATAAGCCCCGGGGGGCGCTCCGGGGAGCTGTTTTTT
v_gene: TRBV28
d_gene: NA
j_gene: TRBJ2-2
abundance: NA

CDR3aa: CASSLAGGGNTGELFF
CDR3nt: TGCGCCAGCAGCTTGGCGGGCGGGGGAAACACCGGGGAGCTGTTTTTT
v_gene: TRBV5-1
d_gene: TRBD2
j_gene: TRBJ2-2
abundance: NA

CDR3aa: CASSVSSEATQYF
CDR3nt: TGTGCCAGCAGCGTATCTTCCGAGGCGACCCAGTACTTC
v_gene: TRBV9
d_gene: NA
j_gene: TRBJ2-5
abundance: NA

CDR3aa: CAIGNTGTAKNEQFF
CDR3nt: TGTGCCATCGGTAACACCGGGACAGCAAAGAATGAGCAGTTCTTC
v_gene: TRBV25-1
d_gene: TRBD1
j_gene: TRBJ2-1
abundance: few

CDR3aa: CASRISGSSSGELFF
CDR3nt: TGCGCCAGCAGGATTAGCGGGAGTAGTTCCGGGGAGCTGTTTTTT
v_gene: TRBV5-1
d_gene: TRBD2
j_gene: TRBJ2-2
abundance: few

CDR3aa: CATSRVGGGIYNEQFF
CDR3nt: TGTGCCACCAGCAGAGTCGGGGGAGGGATCTACAATGAGCAGTTCTTC
v_gene: TRBV15
d_gene: TRBD2
j_gene: TRBJ2-1
abundance: NA

CDR3aa: CASRLTGDYGYTF
CDR3nt: TGTGCCAGCAGGTTAACAGGCGATTATGGCTACACCTTC
v_gene: TRBV12-3/TRBV12-4
d_gene: NA
j_gene: TRBJ1-2
abundance: few

CDR3aa: CASSVDRVRSNSPLHF
CDR3nt: TGTGCCAGCAGCGTCGACAGGGTTCGGAGCAATTCACCCCTCCACTTT
v_gene: TRBV9
d_gene: TRBD1
j_gene: TRBJ1-6
abundance: few

CDR3aa: CASSRRQGNTEAFF
CDR3nt: TGTGCCAGCAGCCGGAGACAGGGTAACACTGAAGCTTTCTTT
v_gene: TRBV27
d_gene: TRBD1
j_gene: TRBJ1-1
abundance: NA

CDR3aa: CASSVKGGAPGELFF
CDR3nt: TGCGCCAGCAGCGTAAAAGGGGGGGCGCCCGGGGAGCTGTTTTTT
v_gene: TRBV5-1
d_gene: NA
j_gene: TRBJ2-2
abundance: once

CDR3aa: CASGRDRSRQPQHF
CDR3nt: TGTGCCAGCGGCCGGGACAGATCACGTCAGCCCCAGCATTTT
v_gene: TRBV6-5
d_gene: TRBD1
j_gene: TRBJ1-5
abundance: NA

CDR3aa: CASSRQVHPLYGYTF
CDR3nt: TGTGCCAGCAGTAGACAGGTCCACCCACTCTATGGCTACACCTTC
v_gene: TRBV6-5
d_gene: NA
j_gene: TRBJ1-2
abundance: NA